This T cell receptor (beta chain) was documented in a study of radiation and T cells in renal cell carcinoma. Study-level findings and limits: Top tumor clonotypes rose in blood 2 weeks post-radiation, then contracted.

The table came from immunoSEQ multiplex PCR; TCRdb's copy has only in-frame clones and leaves some out. The sample has approximately 150,000 clones; approximately 86% are singletons. The sample's time point: blood 4 weeks post-SBRT, at nephrectomy. Documented treatment: 15 Gy SBRT to primary tumor, nephrectomy 4 weeks later. Nephrectomy followed 15 Gy stereotactic body radiation by 4 weeks. A note on this clone: Antigen: not known.

Germline CDR1 is SEHNR and CDR2 is FQNEAQ (reference sequence). The CDR3 has 13 amino acids. Trimming pared 5 bases from V and 0 bases from J, leaving 8 bases between. This material consisted of blood, taken from a patient whose treatment included radiotherapy and nephrectomy. This clonotype was sampled from a woman aged 45-60 years with renal cell carcinoma. The rearrangement links TRBV7-9 to TRBJ2-7; D may be TRBD1 (6 bases). CDR3 sequence (DNA): TGTGCCAGCAGCAACAGGGACTCCTACGAGCAGTACTTC. The encoded protein is CASSNRDSYEQYF.